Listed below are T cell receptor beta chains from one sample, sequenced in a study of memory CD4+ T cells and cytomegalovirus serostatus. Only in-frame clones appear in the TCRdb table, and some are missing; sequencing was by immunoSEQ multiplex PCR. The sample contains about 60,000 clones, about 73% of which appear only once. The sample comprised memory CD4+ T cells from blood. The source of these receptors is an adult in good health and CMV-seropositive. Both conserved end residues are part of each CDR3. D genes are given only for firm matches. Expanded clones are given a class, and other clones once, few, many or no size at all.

CASSFGGSHNEQFF	TGTGCCAGTAGTTTCGGGGGTTCCCACAATGAGCAGTTCTTC	TRBJ2-1	.	.	TRBV19
CASSAQGEGTEAFF	TGTGCCAGCAGCGCCCAGGGGGAGGGCACTGAAGCTTTCTTT	TRBJ1-1	TRBD1	few	TRBV7-9
CASSEGTKMFF	TGTGCCAGCAGTGAAGGGACTAAAATGTTCTTC	TRBJ2-1	.	few	TRBV2
CASSLGAGERETQYF	TGCGCCAGCAGCTTGGGAGCGGGAGAGCGAGAGACCCAGTACTTC	TRBJ2-5	TRBD2	once	TRBV5-1
CASSLGLGVETQYF	TGCGCCAGCAGCCTGGGACTAGGCGTGGAGACCCAGTACTTC	TRBJ2-5	TRBD2	.	TRBV4-3
CASSYNRETNTEAFF	TGTGCCAGCAGCTACAACAGGGAGACGAACACTGAAGCTTTCTTT	TRBJ1-1	.	.	TRBV2
CASSLTDTGELFF	TGTGCCAGCAGCTTAACTGACACCGGGGAGCTGTTTTTT	TRBJ2-2	.	.	TRBV11-2
CASSLFGSTDTQYF	TGTGCCAGCAGCTTATTTGGATCCACAGATACGCAGTATTTT	TRBJ2-3	.	.	TRBV7-2
CASSFHSGTGDYEQYF	TGTGCCAGCAGCTTCCACTCCGGGACAGGGGACTACGAGCAGTACTTC	TRBJ2-7	.	once	TRBV21-1
CASSLVGVNYGYTF	TGTGCCAGCAGCTTAGTGGGGGTTAACTATGGCTACACCTTC	TRBJ1-2	.	.	TRBV7-2
CASSPFGQGAGLEKLFF	TGTGCCAGCTCACCATTCGGACAGGGGGCAGGTCTTGAAAAACTGTTTTTT	TRBJ1-4	TRBD1	.	TRBV18
CASSESTEAFF	TGTGCCAGCAGTGAATCAACTGAAGCTTTCTTT	TRBJ1-1	.	few	TRBV2
CASSPTSGSYFQFF	TGTGCCAGCAGCCCGACTAGCGGAAGCTACTTTCAGTTCTTC	TRBJ2-1	TRBD2	.	TRBV6-6
CASSLDRVRSDTQYF	TGTGCCAGCAGCTTAGATCGGGTCCGATCAGATACGCAGTATTTT	TRBJ2-3	.	.	TRBV11-3
CASSQGGNNYGYTF	TGCGCCAGCAGCCAAGGGGGTAATAACTATGGCTACACCTTC	TRBJ1-2	.	.	TRBV4-1
CASSQDLANLYNEQFF	TGTGCCAGCAGCCAAGACTTGGCGAATCTCTACAATGAGCAGTTCTTC	TRBJ2-1	.	.	TRBV4-2
CASSIRTGTGIYGYTF	TGTGCCAGCAGCATAAGGACCGGGACAGGGATCTATGGCTACACCTTC	TRBJ1-2	TRBD1	.	TRBV27
CATGPLLRTDTQYF	TGTGCCACCGGCCCGCTTCTCCGCACAGATACGCAGTATTTT	TRBJ2-3	.	.	TRBV6-1
CASTSTGVGGTTEAFF	TGTGCCAGTACTTCGACAGGGGTCGGGGGGACCACTGAAGCTTTCTTT	TRBJ1-1	TRBD1	.	TRBV19
CASRSRDEKLFF	TGTGCCAGCAGGTCCCGGGATGAAAAACTGTTTTTT	TRBJ1-4	.	.	TRBV2
CASSPPDRGGYGYTF	TGCGCCAGCAGCCCCCCGGACAGGGGGGGATATGGCTACACCTTC	TRBJ1-2	TRBD1	few	TRBV4-1
CASSRPNLNTGELFF	TGTGCCAGTAGTCGCCCCAATTTGAACACCGGGGAGCTGTTTTTT	TRBJ2-2	.	.	TRBV19
CSVEGFVDTQYF	TGCAGCGTTGAAGGGTTTGTAGATACGCAGTATTTT	TRBJ2-3	.	.	TRBV29-1
CASRRISGNTIYF	TGTGCCAGCAGGAGGATCTCTGGAAACACCATATATTTT	TRBJ1-3	.	few	TRBV11-2
CSVRGRDYTGELFF	TGCAGCGTGCGGGGCAGGGATTACACCGGGGAGCTGTTTTTT	TRBJ2-2	.	few	TRBV29-1
CASSTEWGTSGRNEQFF	TGTGCCAGCAGCACCGAATGGGGCACTAGCGGGAGAAATGAGCAGTTCTTC	TRBJ2-1	TRBD2	.	TRBV7-8
CAWSSTSRGEQYF	TGTGCCTGGAGTTCTACCTCGCGGGGGGAGCAGTACTTC	TRBJ2-7	TRBD2	.	TRBV30